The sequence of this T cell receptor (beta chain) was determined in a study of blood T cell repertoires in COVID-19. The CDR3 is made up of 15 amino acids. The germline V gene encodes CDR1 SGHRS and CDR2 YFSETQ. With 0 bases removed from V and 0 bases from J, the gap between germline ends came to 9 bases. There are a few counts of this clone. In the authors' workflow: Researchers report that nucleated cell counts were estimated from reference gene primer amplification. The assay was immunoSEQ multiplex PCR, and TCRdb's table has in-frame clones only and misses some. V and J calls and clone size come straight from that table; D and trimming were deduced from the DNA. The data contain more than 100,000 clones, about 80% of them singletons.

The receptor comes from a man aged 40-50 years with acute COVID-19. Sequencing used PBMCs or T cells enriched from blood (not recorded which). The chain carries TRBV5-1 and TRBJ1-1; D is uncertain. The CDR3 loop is CASSLVYRLNTEAFF. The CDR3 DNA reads TGCGCCAGCAGCTTGGTTTACAGATTGAACACTGAAGCTTTCTTT.